A single sample is the source of the 12 T cell receptor beta chains below, sequenced in a study of T cell clonotyping in hematopoietic cell transplantation. Sequencing used immunoSEQ multiplex PCR; TCRdb keeps in-frame clones, though not all of them. The sample yields over 10,000 clones, 72% seen once. The sequencing used peripheral blood mononuclear cells, collected 180 days after allogeneic stem cell transplant. These TCRs come from a male patient between 60 and 69 years old who had an allogeneic stem cell transplant from an unrelated donor, so the T cells may come from the graft donor. Some clones in this sample may be carry-over from other donors' samples.

The genes are TRBV19 and TRBJ1-5; a weak D match, TRBD1 (5 bases). There are 13 residues in the CDR3. Trimming cost V 7 bases and J 7 bases, with 14 bases left between them. Looked up from germline, CDR1 is LNHDA and CDR2 is SQIVND (reference sequence). CDR3 region: CASTQGYYQPQHF. In nucleotides, the CDR3 is TGTGCCAGTACCCAGGGCTACTACCAGCCCCAGCATTTT.

This chain links TRBV30 with TRBJ1-3; D is undetermined. Deletions cut 5 bases from V and 4 bases from J, with 9 bases between. The CDR3 runs to 12 residues. Germline V gives CDR1 GTSNPN, CDR2 SVGIG (reference sequence). CDR3 loop: CAWAGLGNTIYF. CDR3 sequence (DNA): TGTGCCTGGGCGGGCTTGGGAAACACCATATATTTT. Using reference TRBV30 and TRBJ1-3 for the parts outside the CDR3, the full variable domain is SQTIHQWPATLVQPVGSPLSLECTVEGTSNPNLYWYRQAAGRGLQLLFYSVGIGQISSEVPQNLSASRPQDRQFILSSKKLLLSDSGFYLCAWAGLGNTIYFGEGSWLTVV.

In its sample, this clone was seen a few times. The chain employs TRBV27 and TRBJ2-1; a weak D match, TRBD2 (6 bases). V was trimmed by 5 bases and J by 1 base, leaving 9 bases between them. The CDR3 length is 14 residues. From germline, CDR1 is MNHEY and CDR2 SMNVEV (reference sequence). As DNA, the CDR3 is TGTGCCAGCAGTCGGGACTTTTCCTACAATGAGCAGTTCTTC. Its protein product is CASSRDFSYNEQFF.

This clone was recorded once. The chain is built from TRBV30 and TRBJ1-1, with D uncertain. The CDR3 has 12 amino acids. Trimming left V 2 bases short and J 6 bases short, with 10 bases between. From germline, CDR1 is GTSNPN and CDR2 SVGIG (reference sequence). The CDR3, as DNA: TGTGCCTGGAGTATTTGGGGAGCTGAAGCTTTCTTT. Residues: CAWSIWGAEAFF.

This chain joins TRBV7-6 and TRBJ2-1; a weak D match, TRBD2 (6 bases). Trimming stripped 5 bases from V and 2 bases from J, with 19 bases between. The CDR3 is 17 amino acids. Germline assignment: CDR1 SGHVS and CDR2 FNYEAQ. This chain's CDR3 is CASSPQEGGNAYNEQFF. CDR3 bases: TGTGCCAGCAGCCCACAGGAAGGAGGGAACGCCTACAATGAGCAGTTCTTC.

The rearrangement uses TRBV19 and TRBJ1-1; D not certain. Germline V CDR1 and CDR2: LNHDA, SQIVND (reference sequence). The CDR3 sequence is 15 residues long. V was pared by 7 bases and J by 0 bases, with 15 bases between. For the CDR3, the DNA is TGTGCCAGTAACATCCCTCGGACCATGAACACTGAAGCTTTCTTT. It translates to CASNIPRTMNTEAFF.

This clone was observed a few times. The chain recombines TRBV6-5 with TRBJ1-2; D unresolved. The CDR3 has 12 residues. Trimming shortened V by 7 bases and J by 7 bases, and 13 bases separated the two germline ends. CDR1 is MNHEY and CDR2 is SVGAGI in the germline V gene. CDR3 region: CASMSRIAGYTF. The CDR3 region has the DNA TGTGCCAGCATGAGCCGTATTGCTGGCTACACCTTC.

The chain combines TRBV29-1 with TRBJ2-4, with D possibly called TRBD1 or TRBD2 (5 bases each). Germline CDR1 reads SQVTM; CDR2 reads ANQGSEA. The CDR3 runs 13 residues. Trimming removed 2 bases at V and 5 bases at J, with 10 bases between. Here the CDR3 DNA reads TGCAGCGTTGAACCCGGGACCCAAAACATTCAGTACTTC. This encodes CSVEPGTQNIQYF.

The CDR3 region has the DNA TGTGCCAGCAGTGGGGGGACAGGGGACGTCTATGGCTACACCTTC. Amino acid sequence: CASSGGTGDVYGYTF. The V gene is TRBV28, the J gene TRBJ1-2; TRBD1 matches 10 bases. This CDR3 spans 15 amino acids. V was clipped by 5 bases and J by 4 bases; unmatched bases: 7. Germline loops: CDR1 MDHEN, CDR2 SYDVKM.

The chain joins TRBV19 to TRBJ2-7, with D tentatively TRBD1 (6 bases). Germline-derived CDR1 and CDR2 are LNHDA and SQIVND (reference sequence). V was trimmed by 3 bases and J by 1 base, leaving 16 bases between them. The CDR3 extends over 16 amino acids. Here the CDR3 reads CASSINNRVPSYEQYF. The CDR3 nucleotides are TGTGCCAGTAGTATCAATAACAGGGTCCCATCCTACGAGCAGTACTTC.

The rearrangement joins TRBV19 to TRBJ1-5, with TRBD1 as a possible D gene (6 bases). Trimming stripped 7 bases from V and 3 bases from J, with 19 bases between. The CDR3 has 16 amino acids. CDR1 is LNHDA and CDR2 is SQIVND in the germline V gene (reference sequence). Written as DNA, the CDR3 is TGTGCCAGTAAGAGTGGGGCAGGGGATGCCAATCAGCCCCAGCATTTT. This sequence encodes CASKSGAGDANQPQHF.

This clone was counted only a few times. The V gene is TRBV5-1, the J gene TRBJ1-3; D gene uncertain. The CDR3 extends over 13 amino acids. Trimming took off 1 base at V and 8 bases at J, with 10 bases between the two ends. In germline, CDR1 is SGHRS, CDR2 YFSETQ. The CDR3 spells CASSLPGGDTIYF. The DNA for the CDR3 is TGCGCCAGCAGCTTGCCGGGCGGAGACACCATATATTTT.